The clone carrying this T cell receptor (beta chain) appeared many times. Researchers prepared the TCRbeta library using unique molecular identifiers, the study reports. TCRdb re-analysed the PCR reads in MiXCR, keeping a single row per CDR3 protein. The top ten hold about 2.6% of the sample, which has 200,000 to 250,000 distinct CDR3 sequences, around 11% seen once. The CDR3 is made up of 13 amino acids. The germline V gene has CDR1 MDHEN and CDR2 SYDVKM. J gave up 5 bases and V 6 bases, and 5 bases lay outside the gene matches. The data derive from a study of T-cell reconstitution after alpha-beta-depleted transplantation in children.

The sequence came from a human donor who donated a stem cell graft to a child with acute lymphoblastic leukemia. Here the sequenced sample was PBMCs from the stem cell graft donor, taken from the stem cell graft. V usage is TRBV28 and J usage is TRBJ2-3; 7 positions agree with TRBD1. This chain's CDR3 is CASRQQGRDTQYF. For the CDR3, the DNA is TGTGCCAGCAGGCAACAGGGGAGAGATACGCAGTATTTT.